This TCR beta chain emerged from a study of T cells of healthy individuals. TCRdb reprocessed the 5' RACE reads via MiXCR and lists one record per CDR3 protein. Of some 69,000 distinct CDR3 sequences in the sample, under 20% were seen once. This receptor was taken from a human donor in good health.

Here the CDR3 reads CASSQDRTGGFGGYTF. CDR3 nucleotides: TGTGCCAGCAGCCAAGACCGCACAGGGGGGTTTGGCGGCTACACCTTC. The V and J genes are TRBV4-2 and TRBJ1-2; TRBD1 matches at 8 bases. The CDR3 extends over 16 amino acids. The V segment lost 0 bases and the J segment 8 bases; nucleotides outside the gene matches: 11. The germline CDR1 and CDR2 sequences are LGHNA and YNFKEQ.